The clone carrying this TCR beta chain was seen a few times. Its specificity is not known. CDR3 length: 13 amino acids. The V end lost 6 bases, the J end lost 7 bases, and 15 bases lay between the germline ends. Germline CDR1 and CDR2: SQVTM and ANQGSEA. This sample is drawn from a study of response to subunit inactivated influenza vaccine. Study-level points and caveats: Each seasonal influenza vaccination, the authors suggested, recruits few new T cells.

TCRdb ran MiXCR on the RT-PCR reads and lists one entry per CDR3 protein. The table shows roughly 500,000 distinct CDR3 sequences, with 15% to 20% occurring only once. The sequence was collected from a man between 50 and 69 years old who received an inactivated influenza vaccine. The chain links TRBV29-1 to TRBJ2-2; maybe TRBD1 (6 bases). Sequenced here: CD4+ T cells sorted from PBMCs, sampled around 25 months after vaccination. The CDR3 sequence is CSVTPGVGGELFF. CDR3 DNA sequence: TGCAGCGTGACCCCAGGGGTTGGCGGGGAGCTGTTTTTT.